These 21 T cell receptor beta chains share one sample of origin, sequenced in a study of cytomegalovirus exposure and HLA in healthy donors. The protocol was immunoSEQ multiplex PCR, while the TCRdb copy is restricted to in-frame clones and leaves out a portion. The table records 200,000 or so clones, around 87% of them present only once. The sample consisted of PBMCs. The receptors stem from a young woman in good health and CMV-seropositive.

The gene calls are TRBV2 and TRBJ2-5; 8 nucleotides align to TRBD2. Losses at the gene ends were 10 bases for V and 4 bases for J; bases not matched to a gene: 17. Germline V gene sequence: CDR1 SNHLY, CDR2 FYNNEI. CDR3 length: 16 residues. This CDR3 is CATGGASGLLGETQYF. The DNA of the CDR3 is TGTGCCACCGGGGGGGCTAGCGGGCTTCTTGGAGAGACCCAGTACTTC.

This chain links TRBV5-4 with TRBJ2-7; a weak D match, TRBD2 (6 bases). This CDR3 contains 15 residues. CDR1 SGHNT and CDR2 YYREEE come from the germline V gene (reference sequence). Trimming shortened V by 4 bases and J by 0 bases, and 14 bases separated the two germline ends. CDR3 DNA: TGTGCCAGCAGCCGGGGGATTAGCGACTCCTACGAGCAGTACTTC. Translating gives CASSRGISDSYEQYF.

The chain uses TRBV7-8 and TRBJ2-7; TRBD2 aligns across 11 bases. The CDR3 has 15 amino acids. Trimming at V came to 4 bases and at J to 3 bases, leaving 5 bases not matched to a gene. Per the germline V gene, CDR1 is SGHVS and CDR2 is FQNEAQ. CDR3 DNA: TGTGCCAGCAGCTGGGAGACTAGCGGGATCTACGAGCAGTACTTC. Encoded protein: CASSWETSGIYEQYF. Variable domain in full (rest from reference TRBV7-8 and TRBJ2-7): GAGVSQSPRYKVAKRGQDVALRCDPISGHVSLFWYQQALGQGPEFLTYFQNEAQLDKSGLPSDRFFAERPEGSVSTLKIQRTQQEDSAVYLCASSWETSGIYEQYFGPGTRLTVT.

This clone has just one count. CDR3 bases: TGTGCCAGCAGCGTTGGGGGCTTCTCTGGAAACACCATATATTTT. Protein product: CASSVGGFSGNTIYF. The chain is built from TRBV9 and TRBJ1-3, with D tentatively TRBD1 (6 bases). This CDR3 has 15 residues. Germline V gives CDR1 SGDLS, CDR2 YYNGEE. V was trimmed by 2 bases and J by 0 bases, leaving 9 bases between them. The full variable domain, its missing parts supplied by reference TRBV9 and TRBJ1-3, is DSGVTQTPKHLITATGQRVTLRCSPRSGDLSVYWYQQSLDQGLQFLIQYYNGEERAKGNILERFSAQQFPDLHSELNLSSLELGDSALYFCASSVGGFSGNTIYFGEGSWLTVV.

This chain links TRBV5-6 with TRBJ2-7; 11 bases are shared with TRBD2. Germline loops: CDR1 SGHDT, CDR2 YYEEEE. This CDR3 comprises 16 residues. V lost 3 bases and J lost 5; bases outside the gene matches: 10. CDR3 DNA sequence: TGTGCCAGCAGCTGGAGGTCTAGCGGGAGGTTCGACGAGCAGTACTTC. Amino acids: CASSWRSSGRFDEQYF.

The chain combines TRBV10-3 with TRBJ1-1; TRBD1 is a possible D gene (5 bases). Germline loops: CDR1 ENHRY, CDR2 SYGVKD. V shed 3 bases and J shed 3 bases, with 17 bases lying between them. CDR3 length: 16 amino acids. Written as DNA, the CDR3 is TGTGCCATCAGTGACGCCGAACAGACAGCCTACACTGAAGCTTTCTTT. Protein: CAISDAEQTAYTEAFF.

The chain employs TRBV6-1 and TRBJ2-7, with 11 bases fitting TRBD1. The CDR3 extends over 14 amino acids. J gave up 6 bases and V 2 bases, and 3 bases lay outside the gene matches. CDR1 and CDR2 from the germline V gene are MNHNS and SASEGT. CDR3 region: CASSEFGTGGEQYF. CDR3 nucleotides: TGTGCCAGCAGTGAATTCGGGACAGGGGGCGAGCAGTACTTC.

The J gene is TRBJ2-2, the V gene TRBV9, with 10 bases lining up with TRBD2. After removal of 4 bases from V and 1 base from J, the junction contained 4 bases not matched to a gene. CDR1 and CDR2 (germline): SGDLS, YYNGEE. The length of the CDR3 is 16 residues. The CDR3 reads CASSFGLAVNTGELFF. The CDR3 DNA is TGTGCCAGCAGCTTTGGACTAGCGGTGAACACCGGGGAGCTGTTTTTT.

The J gene is TRBJ1-2, the V gene TRBV16; tentatively, D is TRBD1 (6 bases). The CDR3 extends over 14 amino acids. Germline V CDR1 and CDR2: KGHSY, FQNENV. V lost 1 base and J 3 bases, leaving 9 bases between the germline ends. CDR3 residues: CASSQWGGYYGYTF. The CDR3 nucleotides read TGTGCCAGCAGCCAATGGGGGGGCTACTATGGCTACACCTTC.

This sequence joins TRBV21-1 and TRBJ2-1; TRBD2 is taken as the D call from the table, unchecked against the DNA. TRBV21-1 is a pseudogene segment. This CDR3 spans 15 amino acids. Here the CDR3 reads CAGNRREANYNEQFF. The CDR3 nucleotides are TGTGCCGGCAATCGGCGGGAGGCCAACTACAATGAGCAGTTCTTC.

The J gene is TRBJ2-7, the V gene TRBV9, with D perhaps matching TRBD1 (5 bases). The V gene lost 3 bases and the J gene lost 3 bases, with 7 bases spanning the gap. This CDR3 is 12 amino acids long. The germline CDR1 and CDR2 sequences are SGDLS and YYNGEE. CDR3 sequence reads: CASSATDYEQYF. CDR3 DNA: TGTGCCAGCAGCGCGACAGACTACGAGCAGTACTTC.

CDR3 DNA: TGTGCCAGCAGCTCCTGGGGGCTAGCGGGAGGTATGTACGAGCAGTACTTC. This encodes CASSSWGLAGGMYEQYF. The chain employs TRBV7-9 and TRBJ2-7; 11 nucleotides align to TRBD2. The ends lost 4 bases at V and 4 bases at J; junction bases unmatched: 12. Per the germline V gene, CDR1 is SEHNR and CDR2 is FQNEAQ (reference sequence). The CDR3 totals 17 residues.

The chain employs TRBV11-1 and TRBJ1-3, with D tentatively TRBD1 (6 bases). This CDR3 has 16 residues. The V end lost 3 bases, the J end lost 0 bases, and 12 bases lay between the germline ends. Germline V gene lookup returns CDR1 SGHAT and CDR2 FQDESV (reference sequence). CDR3 DNA sequence: TGTGCCAGCAGCTTCGCCGGGACAAGCTCTGGAAACACCATATATTTT. The encoded protein is CASSFAGTSSGNTIYF.

The rearrangement uses TRBV19 and TRBJ2-1; TRBD2 matches 13 bases. CDR3 length: 15 amino acids. J was trimmed by 8 bases and V by 4 bases; bases with no gene match: 5. CDR1 and CDR2 from the germline V gene are LNHDA and SQIVND (reference sequence). CDR3 coding DNA: TGTGCCAGTAGTAGAGGACTAGCGGGAGTGGATGAGCAGTTCTTC. Protein: CASSRGLAGVDEQFF.

Regarding this clone: This CDR3 is also generated by other DNA sequences in the sample. V usage is TRBV10-3 and J usage is TRBJ1-3; 10 bases map to TRBD1. V lost 9 bases to trimming and J lost 2 bases; unmatched junction nucleotides: 1. The CDR3 is made up of 13 amino acids. Germline values: CDR1 ENHRY, CDR2 SYGVKD. In DNA, the CDR3 is TGTGCCATTGGGACAGGGGCTGGAAACACCATATATTTT. It translates to CAIGTGAGNTIYF.

The gene calls are TRBV5-4 and TRBJ2-1, with 9 bases that match TRBD1. CDR3 length: 15 amino acids. V was clipped by 4 bases and J by 3 bases; unmatched bases: 5. Germline V gene data show CDR1 as SGHNT and CDR2 as YYREEE (reference sequence). The CDR3 spells CASSTGTGNYNEQFF. The CDR3 DNA reads TGTGCCAGCAGCACCGGGACAGGGAACTACAATGAGCAGTTCTTC.

The gene calls are TRBV4-1 and TRBJ2-7, with TRBD2 as a possible D gene (5 bases). Trimming removed 6 bases at V and 0 bases at J, with 15 bases between. In germline, CDR1 is MGHRA, CDR2 YSYEKL. CDR3 length: 15 amino acids. For the CDR3, the DNA is TGCGCCAGCAGTCCAGGACTGGGGAGCTCCTACGAGCAGTACTTC. Protein sequence: CASSPGLGSSYEQYF.

The rearrangement joins TRBV12-5 to TRBJ2-1, with 8 bases lining up with TRBD2. Germline V CDR1 and CDR2: LGHNT, FRNRAP. The CDR3 is 19 residues long. J gave up 9 bases and V 7 bases, and 26 bases lay outside the gene matches. The CDR3 DNA reads as TGTGCTAGTGCCCGGGGACTAGGGGAGAGGGGATCTTTTACTAGTGAGCAGTTCTTC. This codes for CASARGLGERGSFTSEQFF.

This clone showed up just once. The rearrangement joins TRBV28 to TRBJ2-5, with D tentatively TRBD2 (6 bases). The length of the CDR3 is 13 residues. Deletions cut 3 bases from V and 7 bases from J, with 12 bases between. Per the germline V gene, CDR1 is MDHEN and CDR2 is SYDVKM. The CDR3 reads CASSFGGRGTQYF. CDR3 bases: TGTGCCAGCAGTTTCGGGGGTCGGGGGACCCAGTACTTC.

This clone has a handful of counts. This chain joins TRBV18 and TRBJ1-5, with 10 bases fitting TRBD1. V gave up 3 bases and J gave up 6 bases; unmatched junction bases: 8. The germline V gene encodes CDR1 KGHSH and CDR2 LQKENI. This CDR3 has 16 residues. In nucleotides, the CDR3 is TGTGCCAGCTCACCCGGGACAGGGGCGGTGGGTCAGCCCCAGCATTTT. Encoded protein: CASSPGTGAVGQPQHF. The full variable domain, completed using reference TRBV18 and TRBJ1-5, is NAGVMQNPRHLVRRRGQEARLRCSPMKGHSHVYWYRQLPEEGLKFMVYLQKENIIDESGMPKERFSAEFPKEGPSILRIQQVVRGDSAAYFCASSPGTGAVGQPQHFGDGTRLSIL.

This clone showed up just once. The chain links TRBV6-1 to TRBJ1-5, with 7 bases aligning to TRBD1. V gave up 4 bases and J gave up 6 bases; unmatched junction bases: 9. Germline V gene lookup returns CDR1 MNHNS and CDR2 SASEGT. There are 15 residues in the CDR3. CDR3 sequence reads: CASSGTHRGTQPQHF. DNA for the CDR3: TGTGCCAGCAGTGGAACTCACAGGGGAACTCAGCCCCAGCATTTT.